Listed here are 28 T cell receptor beta chains from one sample, sequenced in a study of blood T cell repertoires in COVID-19 (dated by TCRdb to 2018 to 2021). Libraries were prepared through the immunoSEQ multiplex PCR assay. TCRdb obtained this table from immuneACCESS and retained in-frame rearrangements with V and J assigned. These tables miss some clones; where compared with another copy, unresolved V genes account for less than half of the shortfall, and the remainder is unexplained. This sample holds nearly 350,000 clones; about 90% were observed only once. The top ten hold more than 0.8% of the sample. Material: PBMCs or T cells enriched from blood (not recorded which). The receptors originated from a woman under 40 who had recovered from COVID-19.

V is TRBV15 and J is TRBJ2-7, with 9 bases matching TRBD1. In germline, CDR1 is LNHNV, CDR2 YYDKDF (reference sequence). Losses at the gene ends were 3 bases for V and 6 bases for J; bases not matched to a gene: 3. The CDR3 runs to 13 residues. CDR3 residues: CATSSSTGGEQYF. In DNA, the CDR3 is TGTGCCACCAGCAGCTCGACAGGGGGCGAGCAGTACTTC.

This clone has a handful of counts. The chain links TRBV28 to TRBJ1-4; 8 bases line up with TRBD1. With V trimmed by 6 bases and J by 8 bases, 11 bases remained unmatched. The germline V gene encodes CDR1 MDHEN and CDR2 SYDVKM. The CDR3 sequence is 15 residues long. CDR3 nucleotides: TGTGCCAGCAGGCTACGGACAGGGCCCCGGGAAAAACTGTTTTTT. This codes for CASRLRTGPREKLFF.

The V and J genes are TRBV28 and TRBJ1-4; 11 positions match TRBD1. Germline trimming cut 6 bases from V and 6 bases from J; bases unmatched to any gene: 0. CDR1 MDHEN and CDR2 SYDVKM come from the germline V gene. CDR3 length equals 13 residues. The CDR3 is CASRGQGDEKLFF. CDR3 DNA: TGTGCCAGCAGGGGACAGGGGGATGAAAAACTGTTTTTT.

The chain links TRBV13 to TRBJ2-5; 8 positions match TRBD1. The CDR3 length is 15 residues. Germline V gene sequence: CDR1 PRHDT, CDR2 FYEKMQ (reference sequence). V dropped 0 bases and J dropped 5; count of bases not matched to a gene: 5. CDR3 in DNA: TGTGCCAGCAGCTTAGGGCAGGGGGCACGGGAGACCCAGTACTTC. Translation gives CASSLGQGARETQYF.

V gene TRBV10-1 combines with J gene TRBJ2-1; D might be TRBD2 (5 bases). The CDR3 covers 15 residues. Germline V gives CDR1 WNHNN, CDR2 SYGVQD (reference sequence). Trimming stripped 6 bases from V and 9 bases from J, with 21 bases between. The CDR3: CASSAGGPTAGEQFF. CDR3 nucleotides: TGCGCCAGCAGCGCCGGAGGTCCTACCGCGGGTGAGCAGTTCTTC.

DNA of the CDR3: TGTGCCAGCAGCTTAGGAGGGGGTCGACGGAATGAGCAGTTCTTC. As protein: CASSLGGGRRNEQFF. The rearrangement joins TRBV11-2 to TRBJ2-1; D is possibly TRBD1 (6 bases). There are 15 residues in the CDR3. V lost 1 base to trimming and J lost 7 bases, with 14 bases between them. CDR1 SGHAT and CDR2 FQNNGV come from the germline V gene.

This sequence joins TRBV9 and TRBJ2-2, with 7 bases matching TRBD2. V was pared by 0 bases and J by 7 bases, with 3 bases of the junction left unmatched. The CDR3 totals 14 residues. Germline CDR1 is SGDLS and CDR2 is YYNGEE. CDR3 amino acids: CASSVGGGDGELFF. CDR3 coding DNA: TGTGCCAGCAGCGTAGGGGGAGGGGACGGGGAGCTGTTTTTT.

The rearrangement uses TRBV4-1 and TRBJ2-7; 7 nucleotides align to TRBD1. CDR1 MGHRA and CDR2 YSYEKL come from the germline V gene. V shed 1 base, J shed 1 base, and the junction held 4 bases outside the gene matches. The CDR3 totals 15 residues. The CDR3 DNA reads TGCGCCAGCAGCCAAGTCGGGGACAGTTCCTACGAGCAGTACTTC. It yields the protein CASSQVGDSSYEQYF.

The rearrangement joins TRBV5-1 to TRBJ1-6; D perhaps matches TRBD1 (6 bases). CDR3 size: 15 residues. With 4 bases removed from V and 15 bases from J, the gap between germline ends came to 23 bases. The germline CDR1 and CDR2 sequences are SGHRS and YFSETQ. CDR3 loop: CASSQGRAESLNLHF. CDR3 coding DNA: TGCGCCAGCAGCCAGGGGAGGGCCGAATCCCTCAACCTCCACTTT. Looking up the rest from reference TRBV5-1 and TRBJ1-6 gives the full variable domain: KAGVTQTPRYLIKTRGQQVTLSCSPISGHRSVSWYQQTPGQGLQFLFEYFSETQRNKGNFPGRFSGRQFSNSRSEMNVSTLELGDSALYLCASSQGRAESLNLHFGNGTRLTVT.

V usage is TRBV5-1 and J usage is TRBJ2-3; 7 nucleotides align to TRBD2. V shed 5 bases and J 6 bases; nucleotides not matched to a gene: 15. The CDR3 runs 16 residues. Germline lookup yields CDR1 SGHRS and CDR2 YFSETQ. CDR3 region: CASSYTGTRGDDTQYF. Here the CDR3 DNA reads TGCGCCAGCAGTTATACCGGGACCCGGGGGGACGATACGCAGTATTTT.

The genes are TRBV15 and TRBJ2-5; weak D call: TRBD1 (6 bases). The ends were cut back, 2 bases at V and 2 bases at J, with 18 bases in the middle. Per the germline V gene, CDR1 is LNHNV and CDR2 is YYDKDF (reference sequence). This CDR3 has 17 amino acids. The CDR3 region is CATSRLPGRGGQETQYF. CDR3 coding DNA: TGTGCCACCAGCAGACTCCCGGGCAGAGGGGGACAAGAGACCCAGTACTTC.

The CDR3, as DNA: TGTGCCAGCAGCCAAGAGCCAGCGGGGAACACCGGGGAGCTGTTTTTT. Its translation is CASSQEPAGNTGELFF. This rearrangement joins TRBV4-2 to TRBJ2-2, with TRBD2 as a possible D gene (6 bases). The CDR3 sequence is 16 residues long. The V end lost 0 bases, the J end lost 1 base, and 9 bases lay between the germline ends. Germline-derived CDR1 and CDR2 are LGHNA and YNFKEQ.

The chain couples TRBV2 to TRBJ2-5, with D possibly being TRBD2 (5 bases). Germline V gene sequence: CDR1 SNHLY, CDR2 FYNNEI. The CDR3 loop spans 15 amino acids. V gave up 6 bases and J gave up 1 base, with 15 bases separating them. DNA of the CDR3: TGTGCCAGCAGGCCTAGCTTGCCCTCCCAAGAGACCCAGTACTTC. Its protein is CASRPSLPSQETQYF.

This chain uses TRBV11-2 with TRBJ2-3; TRBD1 aligns across 7 bases. Looked up from germline, CDR1 is SGHAT and CDR2 is FQNNGV. V was clipped by 3 bases and J by 2 bases; unmatched bases: 5. This CDR3 contains 15 residues. The chain's CDR3 is CASSFRDSNTDTQYF. In DNA form, the CDR3 reads TGTGCCAGCAGCTTCCGGGACAGCAACACAGATACGCAGTATTTT.

This clone was picked up one time. The chain carries TRBV5-4 and TRBJ2-5; possible D gene TRBD1, 6 bases. The CDR3 consists of 15 residues. V was pared by 0 bases and J by 4 bases, with 13 bases between. Per the germline V gene, CDR1 is SGHNT and CDR2 is YYREEE (reference sequence). CDR3 sequence: CASSLDGQRGETQYF. The CDR3 DNA is TGTGCCAGCAGCTTGGACGGACAGCGCGGAGAGACCCAGTACTTC.

The rearrangement uses TRBV10-1 and TRBJ1-2, with 10 bases fitting TRBD1. V was clipped by 2 bases and J by 3 bases; unmatched bases: 12. The CDR3 has 18 amino acids. Germline assignment: CDR1 WNHNN and CDR2 SYGVQD (reference sequence). For the CDR3, the DNA is TGCGCCAGCAGTGAGAACAGACAGGGGGCGAACTACTACTATGGCTACACCTTC. As protein: CASSENRQGANYYYGYTF.

The chain couples TRBV28 to TRBJ1-2; the D is unclear. V shed 5 bases and J shed 8 bases, with 24 bases lying between them. The CDR3 covers 16 residues. Germline-derived CDR1 and CDR2 are MDHEN and SYDVKM. CDR3 protein: CASSPPTGKVVIGYTF. DNA for the CDR3: TGTGCCAGCAGTCCCCCCACCGGGAAAGTGGTGATCGGCTACACCTTC.

This clone was seen once. This rearrangement joins TRBV27 to TRBJ2-7; TRBD1 aligns across 12 bases. CDR1 and CDR2 (germline): MNHEY, SMNVEV (reference sequence). V trimming: 4 bases; J trimming: 6 bases; junction bases outside the gene matches: 4. The length of the CDR3 is 14 residues. CDR3 DNA: TGTGCCAGCAGTTGGGACAGGGGGCAGCGCGAGCAGTACTTC. Translating it yields CASSWDRGQREQYF.

This chain uses TRBV5-4 with TRBJ2-2; 9 nucleotides align to TRBD1. J was trimmed by 6 bases and V by 5 bases; bases with no gene match: 11. CDR1 is SGHNT, CDR2 YYREEE, per germline (reference sequence). The CDR3 length is 16 residues. The CDR3 coding sequence is TGTGCCAGCAGACACCGGGACAGGGTACTCGCCGGGGAGCTGTTTTTT. Amino acids: CASRHRDRVLAGELFF.

The genes are TRBV25-1 and TRBJ2-7; the match to TRBD1 covers 7 bases. This CDR3 region has 13 residues. Germline CDR1 MGHDK, CDR2 SYGVNS. J lost 5 bases, V lost 7 bases, and 8 bases had no gene match. This CDR3 reads CASNDRVTNEQYF. The CDR3 DNA is TGTGCCAGCAACGACAGGGTGACGAACGAGCAGTACTTC.

This clone appeared a few times. This rearrangement joins TRBV25-1 to TRBJ1-6; D might be TRBD1 (5 bases). Trimming took off 1 base at V and 7 bases at J, with 11 bases between the two ends. CDR1 is MGHDK, CDR2 SYGVNS, per germline. CDR3 length: 15 residues. CDR3 coding DNA: TGTGCCAGCAGTGAATTGGGTAGGGGAAATTCACCCCTCCACTTT. The encoded protein is CASSELGRGNSPLHF.

V is TRBV3-1 (or the pseudogene TRBV3-2) and J is TRBJ2-3; TRBD1 might be the D (5 bases). The CDR3 length is 16 residues. Trimming pared 4 bases from V and 2 bases from J, leaving 16 bases between. Germline CDR1 and CDR2: LGHDT and YNNKEL (reference sequence). CDR3 in amino acids: CASSPGHTPITDTQYF. As DNA, the CDR3 is TGTGCCAGCAGCCCAGGACACACACCGATCACAGATACGCAGTATTTT.

The chain recombines TRBV6-2 or TRBV6-3 with TRBJ1-2; D remains unclear. The CDR3 consists of 14 residues. Per the germline V gene, CDR1 is MNHEY and CDR2 is SVGEGT. The germline V and J ends were trimmed by 5 bases and 5 bases, with 15 bases remaining between them. CDR3 sequence (DNA): TGTGCCAGCAGTCTTCCGTCCCACAATTATGGCTACACCTTC. Translating gives CASSLPSHNYGYTF.

The J gene is TRBJ2-3, the V gene TRBV5-1, with 10 bases aligning to TRBD2. Germline V gene data show CDR1 as SGHRS and CDR2 as YFSETQ. The trim removed 0 bases at V and 2 bases at J, leaving 3 bases unmatched. This CDR3 comprises 16 residues. DNA of the CDR3: TGCGCCAGCAGCTTGGTTGGGACTAGCGACACAGATACGCAGTATTTT. Translation: CASSLVGTSDTDTQYF.

The V and J genes are TRBV30 and TRBJ1-2; 7 bases agree with TRBD1. The CDR3 totals 12 residues. Germline V gene sequence: CDR1 GTSNPN, CDR2 SVGIG (reference sequence). The V segment lost 2 bases and the J segment 6 bases; nucleotides outside the gene matches: 3. CDR3 loop: CAWSRGGDGYTF. The CDR3 DNA reads as TGTGCCTGGAGTAGAGGGGGCGATGGCTACACCTTC.

The rearrangement joins TRBV11-2 to TRBJ1-5; D not certain. The germline gives CDR1 SGHAT, CDR2 FQNNGV. The V end was cut by 0 bases, the J end by 0 bases, with 9 bases between. The CDR3 sequence is 16 residues long. In DNA, the CDR3 is TGTGCCAGCAGCTTAGAAAGAGGTGGTAGCAATCAGCCCCAGCATTTT. Its protein is CASSLERGGSNQPQHF.

The V gene is TRBV21-1, the J gene TRBJ1-1; the table's D call, TRBD1, has no DNA check behind it. TRBV21-1 is an annotated pseudogene. The CDR3 spans 17 residues. The CDR3 loop is CASSRTGGTGSGTEAFF. As DNA, the CDR3 is TGTGCCAGCAGCAGGACAGGGGGAACAGGGTCGGGTACTGAAGCTTTCTTT.

This clone was detected once. The chain has TRBV5-4 and TRBJ2-2; 7 bases match TRBD2. Losses at the gene ends were 4 bases for V and 4 bases for J; bases not matched to a gene: 7. This CDR3 has 15 residues. Looked up from germline, CDR1 is SGHNT and CDR2 is YYREEE (reference sequence). CDR3 bases: TGTGCCAGCAGCCGCGGGGGAGCGGTCACCGGGGAGCTGTTTTTT. Amino acid sequence: CASSRGGAVTGELFF.